This T cell receptor beta chain stems from a study of blood T cell repertoires in COVID-19 (dated by TCRdb to the early 2020s). The study in broad terms: The collaborator samples originated in the United States, Italy and Spain and spanned the acute and convalescent phases of COVID-19. The prospective study material was composed of cDNA or gDNA derived from T cells, B-cell-depleted T cells, or PBMCs. Deeply sampled blood TCRbeta repertoires from subjects exposed to, actively infected with, or recovered from COVID-19 were included in the dataset. The repertoires were released in a freely available public database intended as a resource for research on the immune response to SARS-CoV-2. Samples came from the ongoing ImmuneRACE study (first 160 participants) plus 1,254 subjects from 6 global collaborators. A de-identified subject ID, COVID-19 status, age in years and sex were almost always included in the sample metadata. Where available, HLA class I and class II types were taken from metadata supplied by the sample provider and were not determined by assay-based typing. Findings and caveats that apply to the study as a whole: The quantity of clinical and demographic metadata differed by source and by participant and was supplied without curation.

For this clone: Its antigen remains unidentified. No base quality values were provided; no much bigger clone lies one nucleotide off.

Including the terminal cysteine and phenylalanine, the CDR3 comprises 14 residues. Of all the DNA, just the CDR3 is kept, 42 bases in frame from base 1. Trimming removed 0 bases from V and 6 bases from J, leaving 12 bases between the germline ends. From a lookup of the germline V gene, CDR1 and CDR2 are SGHRS and YFSETQ. TCRbeta CDR3 regions were amplified from genomic DNA using the immunoSEQ Assay, a bias-controlled multiplex PCR. In the original analysis: Within the assay, amplification of reference gene primers was used to estimate how many nucleated cells each sample contained. To quantify the absolute abundance of each unique TCRbeta CDR3 rearrangement, sequence reads were collapsed and filtered. For each sample, productive Simpson clonality was calculated as the square root of Simpson's diversity index across productive rearrangements. Here the immuneACCESS table is served through TCRdb, limited to in-frame sequences with V and J called. Missing clones are a known gap in these copies; in checked studies unresolved V genes cover under half, and the rest lacks a known reason. That table gives V, J and clone size, and the DNA gave D and trimming. The sample includes around 55,000 clones, with around nine tenths observed a single time. The ten biggest clones cover 7.5% to 8.5% of the sample.

Collaborating institutions collected whole blood in K2EDTA tubes following their own protocols. For TCRbeta analysis, collaborators shipped samples in one of three forms: frozen whole blood, isolated PBMCs, or DNA extracted from either of those sample types. The sample taken for sequencing was peripheral blood. The receptor comes from a man in his fifties or sixties with active COVID-19. This chain joins TRBV5-1 to TRBJ1-1; D gene: possibly TRBD1, on 5 matching bases. CDR3 region: CASSLVRTSPEAFF. Read as DNA, the sequence is TGCGCCAGCAGCTTGGTTCGGACATCCCCTGAAGCTTTCTTT.